The present TCR beta chain was sequenced within a study of cytomegalovirus exposure and HLA in healthy donors. This clone has just a few counts. Vbeta (60) and Jbeta (13) primers were used in the PCR. Generated by immunoSEQ multiplex PCR, the TCRdb table keeps only in-frame clones and is missing some. The data contain 150,000 to 200,000 clones, 85% of them singletons. Germline V gene sequence: CDR1 MGHRA, CDR2 YSYEKL. CDR3 size: 15 residues. With 4 bases removed from V and 0 bases from J, the gap between germline ends came to 10 bases. V gene TRBV4-1 combines with J gene TRBJ2-1, with a tentative D call TRBD1 (6 bases). Sequencing used PBMCs. This clonotype was sampled from a woman between 45 and 65 years old in good health and CMV-seronegative. The CDR3 nucleotides read TGCGCCAGCAGCCTTACAGGGTCCTCCTACAATGAGCAGTTCTTC. Its protein is CASSLTGSSYNEQFF.